The clone carrying this T cell receptor beta chain was detected ten times or more. The antigen is undetermined. The diagnosis was founded upon clinical symptoms, serum thyroxine, TRAb, thyroid ultrasound and orbital computed tomography. There are 19 residues in the CDR3. J was trimmed by 1 base and V by 6 bases; bases with no gene match: 18. Germline CDR1 and CDR2: MNHEY and SVGEGT. These data belong to a study of Graves' ophthalmopathy and Graves' hyperthyroidism. Whole-study findings and limits: Blood also harbored most expanded thyroid clonotypes above 0.001 frequency.

RNA transcripts yielded amplified TCR beta CDR3 regions. First-round RT-PCR relied on HTBI primers, and a second-round multiplex PCR came next. Each CDR3 protein gets one entry after TCRdb re-called the multiplex PCR reads with MiXCR. The table records roughly 380,000 distinct CDR3 sequences, 15% of them present only once. The TCR sequence derives from a woman aged 18-29 years with stable Graves' hyperthyroidism. The gene calls are TRBV6-2 or TRBV6-3 and TRBJ1-1, with 9 bases aligning to TRBD1. The sequencing sample was made of peripheral blood. DNA for the CDR3: TGTGCCAGCAGCCCCCGGACCCTCAATAAGGGACAGGGGAACACTGAAGCTTTCTTT. Its translation is CASSPRTLNKGQGNTEAFF.